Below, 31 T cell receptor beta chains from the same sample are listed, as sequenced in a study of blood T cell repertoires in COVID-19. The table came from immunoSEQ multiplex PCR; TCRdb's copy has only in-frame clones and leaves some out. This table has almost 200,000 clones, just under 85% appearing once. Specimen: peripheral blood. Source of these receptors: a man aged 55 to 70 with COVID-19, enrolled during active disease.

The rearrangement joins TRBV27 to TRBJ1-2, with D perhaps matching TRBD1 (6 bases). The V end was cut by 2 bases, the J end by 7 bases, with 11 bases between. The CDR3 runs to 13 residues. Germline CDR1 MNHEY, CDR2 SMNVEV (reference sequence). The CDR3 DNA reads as TGTGCCAGCAGTTTAGTGGGGGCTGGTGGCTACACCTTC. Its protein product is CASSLVGAGGYTF.

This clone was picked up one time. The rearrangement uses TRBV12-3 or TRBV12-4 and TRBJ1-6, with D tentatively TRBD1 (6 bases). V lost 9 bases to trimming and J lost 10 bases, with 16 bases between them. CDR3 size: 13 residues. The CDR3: CASQRGQNSPLHF. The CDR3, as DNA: TGTGCCAGTCAGCGTGGACAGAACTCACCCCTCCACTTT.

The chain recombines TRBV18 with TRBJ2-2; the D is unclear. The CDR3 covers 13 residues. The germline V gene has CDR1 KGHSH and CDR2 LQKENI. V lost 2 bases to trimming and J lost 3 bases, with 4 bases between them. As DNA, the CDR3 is TGTGCCAGCTCACCAGGGCACACCGGGGAGCTGTTTTTT. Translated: CASSPGHTGELFF.

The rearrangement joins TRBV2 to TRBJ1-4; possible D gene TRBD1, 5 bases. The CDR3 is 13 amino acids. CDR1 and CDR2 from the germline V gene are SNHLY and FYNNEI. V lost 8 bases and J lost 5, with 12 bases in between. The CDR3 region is CASCRGGNEKLFF. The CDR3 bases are TGTGCCAGCTGTCGGGGGGGGAATGAAAAACTGTTTTTT.

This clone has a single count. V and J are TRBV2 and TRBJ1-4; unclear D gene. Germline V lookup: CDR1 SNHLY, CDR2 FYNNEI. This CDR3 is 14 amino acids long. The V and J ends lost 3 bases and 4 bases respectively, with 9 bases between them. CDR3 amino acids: CASSDARFNEKLFF. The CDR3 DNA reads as TGTGCCAGCAGTGATGCGAGGTTTAATGAAAAACTGTTTTTT.

In DNA, the CDR3 is TGCGCCAGCAGCCAAGATATGAGCCTAGCCGCCTTCTACAATGAGCAGTTCTTC. This encodes CASSQDMSLAAFYNEQFF. The rearrangement links TRBV4-1 to TRBJ2-1, with D perhaps TRBD2 (5 bases). Germline V gene data show CDR1 as MGHRA and CDR2 as YSYEKL. The CDR3 extends over 18 amino acids. V was pared by 0 bases and J by 3 bases, with 18 bases between.

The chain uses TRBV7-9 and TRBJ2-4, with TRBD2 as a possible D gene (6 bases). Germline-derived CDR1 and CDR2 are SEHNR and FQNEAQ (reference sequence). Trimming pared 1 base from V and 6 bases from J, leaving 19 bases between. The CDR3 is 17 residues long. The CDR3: CASSLEAGQPSRNIQYF. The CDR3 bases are TGTGCCAGCAGCTTAGAGGCGGGGCAGCCATCAAGAAACATTCAGTACTTC.

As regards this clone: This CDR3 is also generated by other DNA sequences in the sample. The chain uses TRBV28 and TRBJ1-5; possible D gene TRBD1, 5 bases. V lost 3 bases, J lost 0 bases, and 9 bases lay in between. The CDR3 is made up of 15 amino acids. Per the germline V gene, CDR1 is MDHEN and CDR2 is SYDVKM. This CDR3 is CASSLGQNSNQPQHF. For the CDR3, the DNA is TGTGCCAGCAGTTTGGGGCAGAATAGCAATCAGCCCCAGCATTTT.

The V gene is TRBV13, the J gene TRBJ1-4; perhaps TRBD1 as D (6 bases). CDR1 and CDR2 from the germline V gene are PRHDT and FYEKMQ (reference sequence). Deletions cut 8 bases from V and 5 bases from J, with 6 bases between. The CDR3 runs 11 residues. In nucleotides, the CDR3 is TGTGCCAGCGGACAGAATGAAAAACTGTTTTTT. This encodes CASGQNEKLFF.

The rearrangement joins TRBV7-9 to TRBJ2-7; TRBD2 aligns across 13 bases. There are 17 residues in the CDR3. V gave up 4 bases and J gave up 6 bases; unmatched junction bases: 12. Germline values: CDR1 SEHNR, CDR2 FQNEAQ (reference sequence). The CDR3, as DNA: TGTGCCAGCAGCTCCTCCGGGACTAGCGGGACCAGACCCGAGCAGTACTTC. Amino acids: CASSSSGTSGTRPEQYF.

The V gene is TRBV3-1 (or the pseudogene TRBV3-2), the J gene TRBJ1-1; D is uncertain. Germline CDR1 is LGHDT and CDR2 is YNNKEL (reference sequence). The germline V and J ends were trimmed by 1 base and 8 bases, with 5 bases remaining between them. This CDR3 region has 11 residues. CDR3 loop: CASSQVGEAFF. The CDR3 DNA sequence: TGTGCCAGCAGCCAAGTGGGCGAAGCTTTCTTT.

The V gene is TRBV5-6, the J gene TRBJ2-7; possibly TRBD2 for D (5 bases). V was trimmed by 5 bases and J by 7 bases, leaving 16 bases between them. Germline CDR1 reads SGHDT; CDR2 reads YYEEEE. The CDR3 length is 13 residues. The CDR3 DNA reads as TGTGCCAGCAGTACGGGGTTCAAAGGGGAGCAGTACTTC. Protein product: CASSTGFKGEQYF.

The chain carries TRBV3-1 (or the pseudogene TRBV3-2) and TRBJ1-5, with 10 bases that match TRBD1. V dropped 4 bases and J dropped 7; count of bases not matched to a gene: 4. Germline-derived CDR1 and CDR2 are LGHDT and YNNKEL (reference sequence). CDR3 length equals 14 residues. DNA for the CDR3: TGTGCCAGCAGCCGGGGACAGGGGAACCAGCCCCAGCATTTT. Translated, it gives CASSRGQGNQPQHF.

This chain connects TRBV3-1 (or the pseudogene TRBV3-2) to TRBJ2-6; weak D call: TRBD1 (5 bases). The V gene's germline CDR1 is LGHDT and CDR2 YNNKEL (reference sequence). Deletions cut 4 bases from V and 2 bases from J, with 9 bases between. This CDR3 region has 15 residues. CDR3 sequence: CASSPTDPGANVLTF. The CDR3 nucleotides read TGTGCCAGCAGCCCGACAGATCCTGGGGCCAACGTCCTGACTTTC.

The CDR3 loop reads CASSVEGLLGPYGYTF. CDR3 sequence (DNA): TGTGCCAGCAGCGTAGAGGGGTTGCTGGGCCCCTATGGCTACACCTTC. This sequence joins TRBV9 and TRBJ1-2, with a tentative D call TRBD1 (5 bases). The CDR3 covers 16 residues. From germline, CDR1 is SGDLS and CDR2 YYNGEE. Trimming cost V 0 bases and J 4 bases, with 16 bases left between them.

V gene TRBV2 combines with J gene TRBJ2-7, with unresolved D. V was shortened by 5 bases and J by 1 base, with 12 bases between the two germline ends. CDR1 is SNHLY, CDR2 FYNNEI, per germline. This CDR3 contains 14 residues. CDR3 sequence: CASSHPSSSYEQYF. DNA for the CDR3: TGTGCCAGCAGTCACCCTTCCAGTTCCTACGAGCAGTACTTC.

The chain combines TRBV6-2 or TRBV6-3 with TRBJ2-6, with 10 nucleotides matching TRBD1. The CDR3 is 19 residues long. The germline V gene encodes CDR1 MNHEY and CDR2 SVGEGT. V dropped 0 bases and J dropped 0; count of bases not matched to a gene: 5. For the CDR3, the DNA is TGTGCCAGCAGTTACTCGGTGGGACAGGGGAGCTCTGGGGCCAACGTCCTGACTTTC. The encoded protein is CASSYSVGQGSSGANVLTF.

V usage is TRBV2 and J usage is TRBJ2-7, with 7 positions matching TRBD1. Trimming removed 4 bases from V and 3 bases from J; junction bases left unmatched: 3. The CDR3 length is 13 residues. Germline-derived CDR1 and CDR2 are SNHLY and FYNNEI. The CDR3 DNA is TGTGCCAGCAGTGGGGACAGACTCTACGAGCAGTACTTC. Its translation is CASSGDRLYEQYF. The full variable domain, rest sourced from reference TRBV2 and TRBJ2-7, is EPEVTQTPSHQVTQMGQEVILRCVPISNHLYFYWYRQILGQKVEFLVSFYNNEISEKSEIFDDQFSVERPDGSNFTLKIRSTKLEDSAMYFCASSGDRLYEQYFGPGTRLTVT.

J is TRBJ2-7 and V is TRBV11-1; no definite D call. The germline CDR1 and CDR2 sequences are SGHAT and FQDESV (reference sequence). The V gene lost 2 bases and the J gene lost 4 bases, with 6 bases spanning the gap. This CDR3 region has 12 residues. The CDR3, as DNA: TGTGCCAGCAGCTTAACCAGATACGAGCAGTACTTC. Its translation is CASSLTRYEQYF.

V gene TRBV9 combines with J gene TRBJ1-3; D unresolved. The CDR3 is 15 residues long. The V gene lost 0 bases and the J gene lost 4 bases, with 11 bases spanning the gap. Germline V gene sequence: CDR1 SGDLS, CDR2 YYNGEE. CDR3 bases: TGTGCCAGCAGCGTAGGAGGGTTGGAAGGAAACACCATATATTTT. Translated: CASSVGGLEGNTIYF. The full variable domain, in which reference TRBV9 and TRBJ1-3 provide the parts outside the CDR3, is DSGVTQTPKHLITATGQRVTLRCSPRSGDLSVYWYQQSLDQGLQFLIQYYNGEERAKGNILERFSAQQFPDLHSELNLSSLELGDSALYFCASSVGGLEGNTIYFGEGSWLTVV.

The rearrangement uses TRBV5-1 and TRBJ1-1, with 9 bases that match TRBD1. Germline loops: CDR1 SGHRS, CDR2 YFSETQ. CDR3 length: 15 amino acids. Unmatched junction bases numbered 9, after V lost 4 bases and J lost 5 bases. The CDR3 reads CASSTDRTGETEAFF. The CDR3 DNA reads TGCGCCAGCAGCACCGATCGGACAGGGGAGACTGAAGCTTTCTTT.

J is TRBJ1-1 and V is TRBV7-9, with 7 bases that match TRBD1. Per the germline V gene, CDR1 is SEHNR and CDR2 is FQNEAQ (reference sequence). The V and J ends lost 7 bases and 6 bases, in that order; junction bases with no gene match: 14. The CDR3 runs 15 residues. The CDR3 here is CASMPWTGPSSEAFF. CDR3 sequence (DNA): TGTGCCAGCATGCCGTGGACAGGCCCGAGTTCTGAAGCTTTCTTT.

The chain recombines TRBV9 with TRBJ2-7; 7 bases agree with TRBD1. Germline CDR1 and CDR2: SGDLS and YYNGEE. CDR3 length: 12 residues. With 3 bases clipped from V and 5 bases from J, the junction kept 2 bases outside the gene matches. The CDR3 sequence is CASSGTGHEQYF. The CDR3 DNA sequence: TGTGCCAGCAGCGGGACAGGCCACGAGCAGTACTTC.

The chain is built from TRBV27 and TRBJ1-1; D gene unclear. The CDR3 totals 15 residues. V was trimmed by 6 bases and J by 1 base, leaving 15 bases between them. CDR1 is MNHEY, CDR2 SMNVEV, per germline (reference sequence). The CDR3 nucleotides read TGTGCCAGCAGCCACTATGGCGGAGCGAACACTGAAGCTTTCTTT. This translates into CASSHYGGANTEAFF.

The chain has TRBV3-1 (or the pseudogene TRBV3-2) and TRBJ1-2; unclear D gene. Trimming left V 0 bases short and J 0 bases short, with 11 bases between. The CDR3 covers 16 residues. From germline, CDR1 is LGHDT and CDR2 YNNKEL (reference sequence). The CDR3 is CASSQDRRAANYGYTF. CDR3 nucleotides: TGTGCCAGCAGCCAAGATCGGAGAGCCGCTAACTATGGCTACACCTTC.

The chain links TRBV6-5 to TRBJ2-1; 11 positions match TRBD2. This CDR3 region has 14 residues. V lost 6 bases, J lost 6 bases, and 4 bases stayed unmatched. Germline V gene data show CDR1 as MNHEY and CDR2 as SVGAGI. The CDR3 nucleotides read TGTGCCAGCAGACTCGGACTAGCGGGCAATGAGCAGTTCTTC. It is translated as CASRLGLAGNEQFF.

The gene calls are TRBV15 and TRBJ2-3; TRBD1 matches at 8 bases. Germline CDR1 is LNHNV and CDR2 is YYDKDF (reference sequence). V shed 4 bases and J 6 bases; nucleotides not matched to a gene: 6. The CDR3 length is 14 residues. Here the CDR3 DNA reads TGTGCCACCAGCACGCAGGGGGCGGAGGATACGCAGTATTTT. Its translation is CATSTQGAEDTQYF. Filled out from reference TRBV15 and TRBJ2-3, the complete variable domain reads DAMVIQNPRYQVTQFGKPVTLSCSQTLNHNVMYWYQQKSSQAPKLLFHYYDKDFNNEADTPDNFQSRRPNTSFCFLDIRSPGLGDTAMYLCATSTQGAEDTQYFGPGTRLTVL.

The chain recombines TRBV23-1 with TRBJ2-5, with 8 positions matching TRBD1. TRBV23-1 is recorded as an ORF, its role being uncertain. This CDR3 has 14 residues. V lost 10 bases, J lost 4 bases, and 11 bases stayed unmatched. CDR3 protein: CATIPTGAGETQYF. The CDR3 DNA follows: TGCGCCACCATCCCGACAGGGGCAGGAGAGACCCAGTACTTC.

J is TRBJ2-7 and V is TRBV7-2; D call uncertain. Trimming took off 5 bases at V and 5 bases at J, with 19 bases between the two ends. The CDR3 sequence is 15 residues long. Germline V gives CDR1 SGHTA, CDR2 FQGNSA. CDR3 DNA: TGTGCCAGCAGCCCACAGAGAGATCGATTGCACGAGCAGTACTTC. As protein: CASSPQRDRLHEQYF.

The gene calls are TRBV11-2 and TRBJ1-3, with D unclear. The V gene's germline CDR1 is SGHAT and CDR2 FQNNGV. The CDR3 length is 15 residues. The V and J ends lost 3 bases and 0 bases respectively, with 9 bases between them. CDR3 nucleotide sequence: TGTGCCAGCAGCTTCCCCCGGGGCTCTGGAAACACCATATATTTT. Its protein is CASSFPRGSGNTIYF.

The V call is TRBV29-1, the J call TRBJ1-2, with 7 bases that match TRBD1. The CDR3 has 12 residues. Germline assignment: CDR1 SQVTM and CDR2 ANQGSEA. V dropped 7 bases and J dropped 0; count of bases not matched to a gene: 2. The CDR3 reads CSADRTNYGYTF. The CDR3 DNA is TGCAGCGCGGACAGGACTAACTATGGCTACACCTTC.